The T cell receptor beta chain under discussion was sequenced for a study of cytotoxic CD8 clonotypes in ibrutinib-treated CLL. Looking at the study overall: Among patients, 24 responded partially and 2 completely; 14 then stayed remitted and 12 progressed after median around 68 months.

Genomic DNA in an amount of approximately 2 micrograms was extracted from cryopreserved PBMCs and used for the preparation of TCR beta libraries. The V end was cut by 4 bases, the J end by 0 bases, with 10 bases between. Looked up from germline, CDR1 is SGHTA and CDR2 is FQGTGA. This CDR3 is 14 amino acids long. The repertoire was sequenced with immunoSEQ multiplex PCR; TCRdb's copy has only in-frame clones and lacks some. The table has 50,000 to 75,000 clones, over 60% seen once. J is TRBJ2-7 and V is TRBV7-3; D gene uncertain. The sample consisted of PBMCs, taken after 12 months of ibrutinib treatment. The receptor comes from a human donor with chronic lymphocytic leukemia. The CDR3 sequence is CASSSDSNSYEQYF. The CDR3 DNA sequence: TGTGCCAGCAGCTCCGACTCAAACTCCTACGAGCAGTACTTC. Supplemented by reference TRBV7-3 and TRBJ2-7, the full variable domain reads GAGVSQTPSNKVTEKGKYVELRCDPISGHTALYWYRQSLGQGPEFLIYFQGTGAADDSGLPNDRFFAVRPEGSVSTLKIQRTERGDSAVYLCASSSDSNSYEQYFGPGTRLTVT.